The T cell receptor beta chain under discussion was sequenced for a study of identical twins. The sample holds a few counts of this clonotype. Antigen specificity is unknown. Using its own MiXCR run on the 5' RACE reads, TCRdb lists one record per CDR3 protein. The sample holds 690,000 or so distinct CDR3 sequences, 8.6% seen once. Germline lookup yields CDR1 LGHDT and CDR2 YNNKEL (reference sequence). Unmatched junction bases numbered 9, after V lost 2 bases and J lost 4 bases. This CDR3 is built from 16 residues. General study findings and limits: Beta out-of-frame sequences showed weaker excess twin sharing.

These data were likewise used in another study, on yellow fever vaccine responses in identical twins. From that second work: Twins' vaccine T cell responses reportedly seemed partly convergent and partly personalized.

The specimen sequenced was PBMCs. The chain is built from TRBV3-1 and TRBJ2-7, with 9 bases identical to TRBD1. The clonotype was recovered from a woman aged 18-35 years in good health. The CDR3 is CASSQRPPDRGYEQYF. The CDR3 DNA reads TGTGCCAGCAGCCAAAGGCCCCCGGACAGGGGTTACGAGCAGTACTTC.